This T cell receptor (beta chain) was sequenced during a study of neurological immune-mediated disorders. General study points: There was no clinical or MRI feature that showed an association with the multiple sclerosis repertoire cluster.

This clonotype has ten or more counts. Its antigen is undetermined. TCRdb analysed the 5' RACE reads with MiXCR anew, one entry per CDR3 protein. The table lists about 35,000 distinct CDR3 sequences, 3% to 4.5% of them singletons. This sequence was found in a man aged 25 to 45 with multiple sclerosis. The sequenced sample was PBMCs.

The CDR3 region is CASSLDTPGTQHF. Written as DNA, the CDR3 is TGTGCCAGCAGCTTAGACACCCCAGGGACCCAGCATTTT. This chain connects TRBV11-2 to TRBJ1-5, with TRBD1 as a possible D gene (5 bases). Between the trimmed V and J ends, which lost 0 bases and 11 bases, there was a span of 11 bases. Germline V gives CDR1 SGHAT, CDR2 FQNNGV. The CDR3 runs 13 residues.